A single sample is the source of the 20 T cell receptor beta chains below, sequenced in a study of cytomegalovirus exposure and HLA in healthy donors. The PCR ran on 60 Vbeta and 13 Jbeta primers. The repertoire was sequenced with immunoSEQ multiplex PCR; TCRdb's copy has only in-frame clones and lacks some. The sample includes 120,000 or so clones, around three quarters seen only once; the top ten take around 3.6%. The source material was PBMCs. These receptor sequences come from a man aged 30-40 years in good health and CMV-seronegative.

The genes are TRBV5-4 and TRBJ1-6; possibly TRBD1 for D (6 bases). Trimming pared 4 bases from V and 7 bases from J, leaving 15 bases between. From germline, CDR1 is SGHNT and CDR2 YYREEE (reference sequence). The CDR3 runs to 15 residues. Written as DNA, the CDR3 is TGTGCCAGCAGCCGGGGGGCAGGGGACAATTCACCCCTCCACTTT. Translated: CASSRGAGDNSPLHF.

The chain has TRBV7-3 and TRBJ2-5, with 9 bases lining up with TRBD1. V lost 4 bases to trimming and J lost 5 bases; unmatched junction nucleotides: 8. The CDR3 is made up of 15 amino acids. Germline lookup yields CDR1 SGHTA and CDR2 FQGTGA. CDR3 sequence: CASSSTGGLGETQYF. CDR3 nucleotides: TGTGCCAGCAGCTCTACAGGGGGCCTCGGGGAGACCCAGTACTTC.

The chain links TRBV7-9 to TRBJ2-5, with D maybe TRBD1 (6 bases). V was trimmed by 8 bases and J by 3 bases, leaving 16 bases between them. Germline V lookup: CDR1 SEHNR, CDR2 FQNEAQ (reference sequence). CDR3 size: 14 residues. The CDR3 DNA is TGTGCCAGCGAGGAAGACAGGCTCGAAGAGACCCAGTACTTC. Encoded protein: CASEEDRLEETQYF.

The chain has TRBV19 and TRBJ2-5; TRBD1 matches 8 bases. CDR3 length: 15 amino acids. The V and J ends lost 5 bases and 1 base, in that order; junction bases with no gene match: 6. The germline V gene encodes CDR1 LNHDA and CDR2 SQIVND (reference sequence). CDR3 protein: CASSAPGTGQETQYF. The CDR3 DNA follows: TGTGCCAGTAGTGCCCCCGGGACAGGCCAAGAGACCCAGTACTTC.

The J gene is TRBJ1-2, the V gene TRBV7-2, with 9 bases identical to TRBD1. J lost 5 bases, V lost 5 bases, and 15 bases had no gene match. CDR3 size: 17 residues. Germline V lookup: CDR1 SGHTA, CDR2 FQGNSA. In nucleotides, the CDR3 is TGTGCCAGCAGCCTAGGGAATACGGGACAGGGAGTGTATGGCTACACCTTC. Translating gives CASSLGNTGQGVYGYTF.

The J gene is TRBJ2-2, the V gene TRBV19; the match to TRBD1 covers 12 bases. Germline loops: CDR1 LNHDA, CDR2 SQIVND (reference sequence). This CDR3 is 15 amino acids long. Trimming removed 6 bases from V and 9 bases from J; junction bases left unmatched: 8. CDR3 in amino acids: CASSTRGQGAWELFF. DNA for the CDR3: TGTGCCAGTAGCACCCGGGGACAGGGGGCTTGGGAGCTGTTTTTT.

This clone has a single count. The chain couples TRBV7-6 to TRBJ2-6; TRBD1 is a possible D gene (5 bases). Trimming took 5 bases from V and 2 from J, leaving 22 bases between them. CDR1 and CDR2 (germline): SGHVS, FNYEAQ. The CDR3 has 19 residues. DNA for the CDR3: TGTGCCAGCAGCCCACCCCGGGCCCAGGGTTCCCCTGGGGCCAACGTCCTGACTTTC. This gives the protein CASSPPRAQGSPGANVLTF. Full variable domain (missing parts from reference TRBV7-6 and TRBJ2-6): GAGVSQSPRYKVTKRGQDVALRCDPISGHVSLYWYRQALGQGPEFLTYFNYEAQQDKSGLPNDRFSAERPEGSISTLTIQRTEQRDSAMYRCASSPPRAQGSPGANVLTFGAGSRLTVL.

The CDR3 spells CASSQLPDNEQFF. CDR3 DNA sequence: TGTGCCAGCAGCCAACTCCCGGACAATGAGCAGTTCTTC. The rearrangement uses TRBV7-3 and TRBJ2-1, with D unresolved. With 5 bases removed from V and 5 bases from J, the gap between germline ends came to 10 bases. Per germline, CDR1 SGHTA and CDR2 FQGTGA. This CDR3 comprises 13 residues.

This clone was detected a few times. This chain links TRBV4-3 with TRBJ1-6; 10 nucleotides match TRBD1. This CDR3 contains 13 residues. Germline CDR1 reads LGHNA; CDR2 reads YSLEER. J gave up 8 bases and V 8 bases, and 3 bases lay outside the gene matches. The CDR3 sequence: CASAGQGDSPLHF. CDR3 nucleotides: TGCGCCAGCGCCGGACAGGGGGATTCACCCCTCCACTTT.

The rearrangement uses TRBV5-6 and TRBJ1-1; perhaps TRBD1 as D (5 bases). CDR3 size: 15 residues. With 0 bases removed from V and 4 bases from J, the gap between germline ends came to 13 bases. Germline lookup yields CDR1 SGHDT and CDR2 YYEEEE. The CDR3 reads CASSLEGFKGTEAFF. CDR3 sequence (DNA): TGTGCCAGCAGCTTGGAGGGGTTCAAAGGCACTGAAGCTTTCTTT.

The chain links TRBV7-2 to TRBJ1-4, with D possibly matching TRBD1 (5 bases). CDR3 length equals 15 residues. Germline CDR1 is SGHTA and CDR2 is FQGNSA. The V and J ends lost 3 bases and 8 bases respectively, with 16 bases between them. In DNA, the CDR3 is TGTGCCAGCAGCTTTCAGGGCCAAGGGCGAGAAAAACTGTTTTTT. Protein sequence: CASSFQGQGREKLFF. Variable domain in full (rest from reference TRBV7-2 and TRBJ1-4): GAGVSQSPSNKVTEKGKDVELRCDPISGHTALYWYRQSLGQGLEFLIYFQGNSAPDKSGLPSDRFSAERTGGSVSTLTIQRTQQEDSAVYLCASSFQGQGREKLFFGSGTQLSVL.

The chain has TRBV23-1 and TRBJ2-7; TRBD2 agrees at 8 bases. TRBV23-1 is sorted into the ORF group, with uncertain function. J lost 5 bases, V lost 3 bases, and 12 bases had no gene match. The CDR3 consists of 16 residues. CDR3 loop: CASSHSALAEKHEQYF. DNA of the CDR3: TGCGCCAGCAGTCACTCCGCACTAGCGGAAAAGCACGAGCAGTACTTC.

J is TRBJ1-1 and V is TRBV30; 11 bases are a match to TRBD1. The CDR3 length is 13 residues. Germline-derived CDR1 and CDR2 are GTSNPN and SVGIG (reference sequence). Trimming at V came to 5 bases and at J to 5 bases, leaving 4 bases not matched to a gene. The CDR3 DNA sequence: TGTGCCTGGCACCGGGACAGGGGGACTGAAGCTTTCTTT. Protein sequence: CAWHRDRGTEAFF.

This chain connects TRBV18 to TRBJ1-1, with TRBD1 as a possible D gene (5 bases). Germline V gives CDR1 KGHSH, CDR2 LQKENI. Between the trimmed V and J ends, which lost 3 bases and 3 bases, there was a span of 8 bases. This CDR3 has 13 amino acids. The chain's CDR3 is CASSPSGYTEAFF. For the CDR3, the DNA is TGTGCCAGCTCACCGTCAGGGTACACTGAAGCTTTCTTT.

The sample holds one count of this clone. The J gene is TRBJ2-5, the V gene TRBV10-1, with 16 nucleotides matching TRBD2. The CDR3 covers 16 residues. Trimming at V came to 7 bases and at J to 4 bases, leaving 6 bases not matched to a gene. The germline gives CDR1 WNHNN, CDR2 SYGVQD (reference sequence). For the CDR3, the DNA is TGCGCCAGCAATCAGGGACTAGCGGGGGGGATAGAGACCCAGTACTTC. Protein sequence: CASNQGLAGGIETQYF.

This clone occurred a few times. The CDR3 is CASSIDSGGQGSYEQYF. CDR3 nucleotide sequence: TGTGCCAGTAGTATAGACAGTGGCGGACAGGGGTCCTACGAGCAGTACTTC. The chain links TRBV19 to TRBJ2-7, with 9 bases identical to TRBD1. Germline V gene sequence: CDR1 LNHDA, CDR2 SQIVND (reference sequence). CDR3 length equals 17 residues. J was trimmed by 1 base and V by 0 bases; bases with no gene match: 7.

As DNA, the CDR3 is TGCAGCGCGTCCCAGGGGGCCTCAAACACCGGGGAGCTGTTTTTT. As protein: CSASQGASNTGELFF. The chain links TRBV29-1 to TRBJ2-2; 8 nucleotides align to TRBD1. V dropped 7 bases and J dropped 2; count of bases not matched to a gene: 9. Germline values: CDR1 SQVTM, CDR2 ANQGSEA. The CDR3 is 15 residues long.

The V call is TRBV28, the J call TRBJ1-1; 8 bases align to TRBD1. V shed 8 bases and J 0 bases; nucleotides not matched to a gene: 14. Germline assignment: CDR1 MDHEN and CDR2 SYDVKM. The CDR3 is 17 amino acids. Written as DNA, the CDR3 is TGTGCCAGCCCTAAGGCAGGGGGCCCGACGATGAACACTGAAGCTTTCTTT. The encoded protein is CASPKAGGPTMNTEAFF. The whole variable domain, remainder taken from reference TRBV28 and TRBJ1-1, is DVKVTQSSRYLVKRTGEKVFLECVQDMDHENMFWYRQDPGLGLRLIYFSYDVKMKEKGDIPEGYSVSREKKERFSLILESASTNQTSMYLCASPKAGGPTMNTEAFFGQGTRLTVV.

This clone appeared a few times. CDR3 loop: CASSHRGTGELFF. CDR3 coding DNA: TGTGCCAGCAGCCATCGAGGAACCGGGGAGCTGTTTTTT. V and J are TRBV27 and TRBJ2-2; D is unresolved. Looked up from germline, CDR1 is MNHEY and CDR2 is SMNVEV (reference sequence). Deletions cut 6 bases from V and 5 bases from J, with 10 bases between. The CDR3 spans 13 residues.

This clone occurred once. J is TRBJ1-2 and V is TRBV19; D is ambiguous. Per the germline V gene, CDR1 is LNHDA and CDR2 is SQIVND (reference sequence). V was shortened by 2 bases and J by 4 bases, with 11 bases between the two germline ends. This CDR3 comprises 14 residues. In DNA, the CDR3 is TGTGCCAGTAGTATACCGGGGAGGCTCTATGGCTACACCTTC. It encodes CASSIPGRLYGYTF.